This TCR beta chain is drawn from a study of graft-versus-host responses after intestinal transplantation (dated by TCRdb to the early 2020s). About the full investigation: Multivisceral, liver-intestinal, or isolated intestinal transplants were received by the recipients. Anti-thymocyte globulin induction was given to all recipients, followed by maintenance tacrolimus and steroids for approximately three years. Bulk TCR-beta CDR3 sequencing was used to track graft-versus-host and host-versus-graft alloreactive T cell clones in the graft, circulation and bone marrow after intestinal transplantation. Alloreactive clones were identified by sequencing pre-transplant mixed lymphocyte reaction products and comparing them with unstimulated pre-transplant donor and recipient T cells. The cohort enrolled about two dozen intestinal transplant recipients including one retransplant, and a few patients lacking pretransplant specimens were excluded. A peak of at least 4% donor T cells among recipient peripheral blood mononuclear cells was the definition used for donor T cell macrochimerism. Rather than going through the commercial service, samples from a few later patients were sequenced in-house on an Illumina MiSeq and processed with MiXCR.

Libraries were built with the immunoSEQ multiplex PCR assay. For most patients, genomic DNA was subjected to high-throughput TCR-beta CDR3 sequencing by Adaptive Biotechnologies. Per the authors' processing: Adaptive's ImmunoSEQ software was the source of the TCR sequencing data for around 20 patients, while a few other patients were processed with MiXCR and VDJtools. CDR3 nucleotide sequences shared by donor and recipient were removed because the origin of these sequences could not be assigned. Alloreactive clones required at least 2-fold expansion over unstimulated cells and minimum CFSE-low frequency of 0.002% (template counts) or 0.001% (read counts). Clones were considered mappable if detected in sequenced pre-transplant spleen, lymph node, or MLR CFSE-low populations of the donor or recipient. The cumulative frequency of alloreactive clones was calculated as a percentage of all sequences, weighted by copy number. In its TCRdb copy, this immuneACCESS table keeps in-frame sequences only and misses some clones. Where compared with another copy, unresolved V genes explain less than half of these, and the others have no known cause. V and J calls and clone size are given by that table; D and trimming were obtained from the DNA. The sample table contains approximately 77,000 clones; only one count was recorded for around 92% of them. 0.65% to 0.75% of the sample is taken by the ten largest.

Overall results and qualifications from the work: Peak levels of circulating GvH clones were associated with declines in HvG clones early after transplant. In the allografts of patients with donor T cell macrochimerism, GvH to HvG T cell clonal ratios were high. The relatively low number and heterogeneity of intestinal transplant patients limited the conclusions. GvH clones were detected in recipient bone marrow, and some appeared earlier in ileal mucosa or blood, consistent with an intestinal mucosal origin.

Blood samples were collected up to 4 times in the first month after transplant and then at least monthly when available. CDR1 is given as MNHNS and CDR2 as SASEGT, both from the germline V gene. At the junction V is shortened by 8 bases and J by 4 bases; bases outside the gene matches: 8. Its CDR3 holds 13 amino acids, cysteine through phenylalanine. Only the CDR3 region is kept as DNA, spanning 39 bases read in frame from base 1. This clone was counted a single time. Its recognized antigen is unknown. No qualities accompany the bases; no much larger clone lies one base away. The chain is made from TRBV6-1 and TRBJ2-7; TRBD1 fits 7 bases in the junction. This TCR came from a human patient who received an intestinal transplant, so some T cells may come from the graft donor. This material consisted of PBMCs, taken 98 days after intestinal transplantation. In nucleotide form, the sequence is TGTGCCAGCGGAACCGGGACAGCTTACGAGCAGTACTTC. This gives the protein CASGTGTAYEQYF.